The clone carrying this TCR beta chain is a singleton in its sample. Trimming cost V 0 bases and J 4 bases, with 6 bases left between them. In germline, CDR1 is LGHNA, CDR2 YSLEER. This CDR3 spans 13 amino acids. The data stem from a study of OX40 agonist ivuxolimab in advanced cancers. Sequenced by immunoSEQ multiplex PCR; TCRdb stores in-frame clones only, minus some. The sample has approximately 30,000 clones, approximately 84% seen once. J is TRBJ1-1 and V is TRBV4-3; a weak D match, TRBD1 (5 bases). The starting material was CD4+ or CD8+ T cells sorted from blood, obtained in a trial of the OX40 agonist ivuxolimab. The receptor was isolated from an adult with an advanced solid tumor such as melanoma, head and neck, liver or kidney cancer. The CDR3 is CASSQDGGTEAFF. DNA for the CDR3: TGCGCCAGCAGCCAAGATGGGGGCACTGAAGCTTTCTTT.